Presented here are 21 T cell receptor beta chains from one specimen sequenced in a study of OX40 agonist ivuxolimab in advanced cancers. TCRdb's copy holds only in-frame clones and misses some; the assay was immunoSEQ multiplex PCR. The data show under 55,000 clones, around 80% seen once. The sequencing here drew on CD4+ or CD8+ T cells sorted from blood, taken in a trial of the OX40 agonist ivuxolimab. The receptors come from an adult with an advanced solid tumor such as melanoma, head and neck, liver or kidney cancer.

This clone has just one count. The V and J genes are TRBV7-9 and TRBJ2-3, with D tentatively TRBD1 or TRBD2 (6 bases each). The CDR3 covers 15 residues. The V end was cut by 2 bases, the J end by 4 bases, with 13 bases between. CDR1 is SEHNR and CDR2 is FQNEAQ in the germline V gene (reference sequence). The CDR3: CASSLRGDEADTQYF. The DNA of the CDR3 is TGTGCCAGCAGCTTAAGGGGGGACGAAGCAGATACGCAGTATTTT. The full variable domain, completed using reference TRBV7-9 and TRBJ2-3, is DTGVSQNPRHKITKRGQNVTFRCDPISEHNRLYWYRQTLGQGPEFLTYFQNEAQLEKSRLLSDRFSAERPKGSFSTLEIQRTEQGDSAMYLCASSLRGDEADTQYFGPGTRLTVL.

The V gene is TRBV10-3, the J gene TRBJ2-3, with TRBD2 matching 9 bases. The germline gives CDR1 ENHRY, CDR2 SYGVKD. This CDR3 is 17 amino acids long. The ends lost 3 bases at V and 2 bases at J; junction bases unmatched: 9. The CDR3 is CAISDKGERGDTDTQYF. The CDR3 DNA is TGTGCCATCAGTGACAAGGGGGAGCGGGGGGACACAGATACGCAGTATTTT.

The genes are TRBV4-2 and TRBJ2-7; 7 bases are a match to TRBD1. V lost 1 base and J lost 5; bases outside the gene matches: 8. In germline, CDR1 is LGHNA, CDR2 YNFKEQ. The CDR3 is made up of 15 amino acids. The CDR3 protein is CASSQGGEQGDEQYF. CDR3 sequence (DNA): TGTGCCAGCAGCCAAGGAGGTGAGCAGGGGGACGAGCAGTACTTC.

This chain links TRBV27 with TRBJ1-6; TRBD1 matches 7 bases. Germline V CDR1 and CDR2: MNHEY, SMNVEV (reference sequence). With 3 bases clipped from V and 8 bases from J, the junction kept 4 bases outside the gene matches. The CDR3 extends over 14 amino acids. The CDR3 here is CASSFRQGYSPLHF. DNA of the CDR3: TGTGCCAGCAGTTTTCGACAGGGTTATTCACCCCTCCACTTT.

CDR3 loop: CAWSVEANYGYTF. The CDR3 DNA reads TGTGCCTGGAGTGTAGAAGCTAACTATGGCTACACCTTC. The V and J genes are TRBV30 and TRBJ1-2; D remains ambiguous. There are 13 residues in the CDR3. Germline CDR1 reads GTSNPN; CDR2 reads SVGIG (reference sequence). V shed 0 bases and J shed 0 bases, with 5 bases lying between them. The complete variable domain, with remaining parts taken from reference TRBV30 and TRBJ1-2, reads SQTIHQWPATLVQPVGSPLSLECTVEGTSNPNLYWYRQAAGRGLQLLFYSVGIGQISSEVPQNLSASRPQDRQFILSSKKLLLSDSGFYLCAWSVEANYGYTFGSGTRLTVV.

V usage is TRBV2 and J usage is TRBJ1-1; D may be TRBD1 (5 bases). Germline V gene lookup returns CDR1 SNHLY and CDR2 FYNNEI. Trimming removed 6 bases at V and 4 bases at J, with 18 bases between. The CDR3 length is 15 residues. CDR3 in amino acids: CASSPPPQGSTEAFF. The CDR3 DNA sequence: TGTGCCAGCAGCCCCCCTCCCCAGGGAAGCACTGAAGCTTTCTTT.

Here the CDR3 reads CASSLGGKDEQFF. The CDR3 nucleotides read TGTGCCAGCAGCTTAGGGGGAAAGGATGAGCAGTTCTTC. V is TRBV7-8 and J is TRBJ2-1; no clear D. Germline V lookup: CDR1 SGHVS, CDR2 FQNEAQ. The CDR3 has 13 residues. Trimming cost V 1 base and J 8 bases, with 9 bases left between them.

The gene calls are TRBV7-7 and TRBJ1-4; perhaps TRBD1 as D (5 bases). Trimming shortened V by 2 bases and J by 3 bases, and 22 bases separated the two germline ends. The CDR3 is made up of 19 amino acids. CDR1 and CDR2 from the germline V gene are SSHAT and FNYEAQ (reference sequence). This CDR3 is CASSLRGGCVLYANEKLFF. In DNA form, the CDR3 reads TGTGCCAGCAGCTTAAGGGGTGGGTGTGTTCTGTACGCTAATGAAAAACTGTTTTTT.

This chain connects TRBV19 to TRBJ1-5; D is possibly TRBD1 (5 bases). This CDR3 has 15 residues. Between the trimmed V and J ends, which lost 1 base and 7 bases, there was a span of 14 bases. Germline loops: CDR1 LNHDA, CDR2 SQIVND (reference sequence). The CDR3 DNA is TGTGCCAGTAGTATAGGTCCAGGGCAGTGGCAGCCCCAGCATTTT. Amino acids: CASSIGPGQWQPQHF.

The count of this clone is one. The chain uses TRBV9 and TRBJ1-2; 8 positions agree with TRBD1. J was trimmed by 3 bases and V by 3 bases; bases with no gene match: 13. The CDR3 sequence is 17 residues long. Germline CDR1 is SGDLS and CDR2 is YYNGEE. In DNA form, the CDR3 reads TGTGCCAGCAGCGGATCCGGGACAGGTCTGGTTCACTATGGCTACACCTTC. This encodes CASSGSGTGLVHYGYTF. The whole variable domain, remainder taken from reference TRBV9 and TRBJ1-2, is DSGVTQTPKHLITATGQRVTLRCSPRSGDLSVYWYQQSLDQGLQFLIQYYNGEERAKGNILERFSAQQFPDLHSELNLSSLELGDSALYFCASSGSGTGLVHYGYTFGSGTRLTVV.

J is TRBJ2-5 and V is TRBV5-1; a weak D match, TRBD2 (6 bases). Trimming left V 2 bases short and J 5 bases short, with 13 bases between. Germline assignment: CDR1 SGHRS and CDR2 YFSETQ. The CDR3 runs 14 residues. CDR3 sequence reads: CASSLSTSTETQYF. The CDR3 coding sequence is TGCGCCAGCAGCTTATCGACTAGTACCGAGACCCAGTACTTC.

The V call is TRBV6-1, the J call TRBJ2-4; no reliable D call. Trimming left V 8 bases short and J 1 base short, with 9 bases between. The CDR3 consists of 13 residues. Germline values: CDR1 MNHNS, CDR2 SASEGT. In DNA form, the CDR3 reads TGTGCCAGCGGGCTACAGGCCAAAAACATTCAGTACTTC. Translation gives CASGLQAKNIQYF.

The chain couples TRBV27 to TRBJ1-4; a possible D gene is TRBD1 (6 bases). This CDR3 contains 16 residues. Germline CDR1 MNHEY, CDR2 SMNVEV (reference sequence). V was shortened by 6 bases and J by 0 bases, with 14 bases between the two germline ends. The CDR3 DNA reads as TGTGCCAGCAGGGGAACAGGGAGTGCAACTAATGAAAAACTGTTTTTT. Translation: CASRGTGSATNEKLFF.

This rearrangement joins TRBV2 to TRBJ1-2; D uncertain. CDR3 length equals 13 residues. CDR1 and CDR2 from the germline V gene are SNHLY and FYNNEI. Trimming took 4 bases from V and 4 from J, leaving 10 bases between them. The CDR3 region has the DNA TGTGCCAGCAGTGGGGATCTGGGCTATGGCTACACCTTC. It yields the protein CASSGDLGYGYTF.

About this clone itself: Within the sample, other DNA sequences also encode this same CDR3. The chain carries TRBV7-9 and TRBJ1-1; D perhaps matches TRBD1 (5 bases). Trimming left V 1 base short and J 0 bases short, with 6 bases between. The CDR3 has 14 amino acids. Germline V gene sequence: CDR1 SEHNR, CDR2 FQNEAQ (reference sequence). This CDR3 reads CASSLGGMNTEAFF. The CDR3 region has the DNA TGTGCCAGCAGCTTAGGGGGCATGAACACTGAAGCTTTCTTT.

The chain carries TRBV11-1 and TRBJ1-1; D gene uncertain. This CDR3 region has 14 residues. Deletions cut 1 base from V and 1 base from J, with 7 bases between. Per the germline V gene, CDR1 is SGHAT and CDR2 is FQDESV (reference sequence). DNA of the CDR3: TGTGCCAGCAGCTTAGAACTGGCGAACACTGAAGCTTTCTTT. Protein product: CASSLELANTEAFF.

The genes are TRBV7-9 and TRBJ1-2; 9 nucleotides line up with TRBD1. Germline CDR1 and CDR2: SEHNR and FQNEAQ (reference sequence). V shed 5 bases, J shed 7 bases, and the junction held 5 bases outside the gene matches. CDR3 length equals 13 residues. The CDR3 loop is CASSRTGGSGYTF. CDR3 sequence (DNA): TGTGCCAGCAGCCGTACAGGGGGCAGTGGCTACACCTTC.

The chain links TRBV5-1 to TRBJ1-2; tentative D call: TRBD1 (5 bases). The CDR3 is made up of 14 amino acids. The germline V gene has CDR1 SGHRS and CDR2 YFSETQ. The ends were cut back, 0 bases at V and 8 bases at J, with 14 bases in the middle. CDR3 loop: CASSLGQSGEGYTF. CDR3 coding DNA: TGCGCCAGCAGCTTGGGACAGTCGGGTGAGGGCTACACCTTC.

The chain combines TRBV7-9 with TRBJ2-1; 10 bases are a match to TRBD2. V shed 7 bases, J shed 8 bases, and the junction held 14 bases outside the gene matches. The CDR3 sequence is 16 residues long. The germline gives CDR1 SEHNR, CDR2 FQNEAQ (reference sequence). CDR3 bases: TGTGCCAGCAAACCCGCAAGCGGGAGGGGTGGTGATGAGCAGTTCTTC. This gives the protein CASKPASGRGGDEQFF.

J is TRBJ2-1 and V is TRBV7-9; D uncertain. V lost 1 base and J lost 12, with 10 bases in between. This CDR3 comprises 12 residues. The germline V gene encodes CDR1 SEHNR and CDR2 FQNEAQ (reference sequence). This chain's CDR3 is CASSLEFRGQFF. DNA of the CDR3: TGTGCCAGCAGCTTAGAGTTTAGAGGGCAGTTCTTC.

The chain links TRBV30 to TRBJ1-4; TRBD1 agrees at 9 bases. Trimming removed 2 bases from V and 7 bases from J; junction bases left unmatched: 11. This CDR3 contains 16 residues. CDR1 and CDR2 from the germline V gene are GTSNPN and SVGIG (reference sequence). The CDR3, as DNA: TGTGCCTGGAGTATCTCAAGGACAGGGGACAGTGAAAAACTGTTTTTT. Translation: CAWSISRTGDSEKLFF.